This T cell receptor (beta chain) was sequenced for a study of control samples from healthy donors and cancer patients. V gave up 4 bases and J gave up 4 bases; unmatched junction bases: 8. Germline V CDR1 and CDR2: SGHRS, YFSETQ. The CDR3 loop spans 15 amino acids. Measured with immunoSEQ multiplex PCR; TCRdb has only the in-frame clones, and not every one. The table has about 55,000 clones, around 96% seen once. The sequence derives from a woman between 18 and 29 years old in good health. This chain links TRBV5-1 with TRBJ2-7; 10 bases map to TRBD2. The sequenced material came from blood. CDR3 protein: CASSISGGAWYEQYF. CDR3 bases: TGCGCCAGCAGCATAAGCGGGGGGGCCTGGTACGAGCAGTACTTC.